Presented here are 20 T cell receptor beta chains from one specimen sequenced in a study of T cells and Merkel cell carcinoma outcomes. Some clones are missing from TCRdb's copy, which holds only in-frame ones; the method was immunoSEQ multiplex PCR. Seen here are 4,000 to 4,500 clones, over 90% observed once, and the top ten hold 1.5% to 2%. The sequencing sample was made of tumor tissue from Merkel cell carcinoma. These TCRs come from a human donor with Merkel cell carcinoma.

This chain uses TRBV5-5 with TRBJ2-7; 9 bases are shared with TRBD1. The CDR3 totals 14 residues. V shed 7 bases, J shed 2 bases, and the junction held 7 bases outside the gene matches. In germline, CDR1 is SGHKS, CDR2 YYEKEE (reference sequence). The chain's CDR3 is CASAGQGNPYEQYF. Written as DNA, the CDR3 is TGTGCCAGCGCGGGACAGGGAAACCCCTACGAGCAGTACTTC. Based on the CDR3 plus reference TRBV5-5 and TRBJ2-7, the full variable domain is DAGVTQSPTHLIKTRGQQVTLRCSPISGHKSVSWYQQVLGQGPQFIFQYYEKEERGRGNFPDRFSARQFPNYSSELNVNALLLGDSALYLCASAGQGNPYEQYFGPGTRLTVT.

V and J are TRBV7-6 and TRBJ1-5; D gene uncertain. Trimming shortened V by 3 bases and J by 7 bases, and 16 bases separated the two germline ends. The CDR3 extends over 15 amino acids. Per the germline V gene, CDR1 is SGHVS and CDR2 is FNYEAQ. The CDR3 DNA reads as TGTGCCAGCAGCTTCGACGACCGAGTTGGCCAGCCCCAGCATTTT. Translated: CASSFDDRVGQPQHF.

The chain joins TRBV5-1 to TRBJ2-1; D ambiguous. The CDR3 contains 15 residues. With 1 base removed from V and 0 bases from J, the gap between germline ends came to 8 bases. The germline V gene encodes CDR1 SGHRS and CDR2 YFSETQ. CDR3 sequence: CASSLNDPSYNEQFF. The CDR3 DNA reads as TGCGCCAGCAGCTTGAACGACCCCTCCTACAATGAGCAGTTCTTC.

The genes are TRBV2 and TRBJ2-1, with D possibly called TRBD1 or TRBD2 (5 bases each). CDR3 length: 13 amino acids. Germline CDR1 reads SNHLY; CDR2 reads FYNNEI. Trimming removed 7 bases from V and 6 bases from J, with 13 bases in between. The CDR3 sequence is CASKRDPPNEQFF. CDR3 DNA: TGTGCCAGCAAAAGGGACCCTCCCAATGAGCAGTTCTTC.

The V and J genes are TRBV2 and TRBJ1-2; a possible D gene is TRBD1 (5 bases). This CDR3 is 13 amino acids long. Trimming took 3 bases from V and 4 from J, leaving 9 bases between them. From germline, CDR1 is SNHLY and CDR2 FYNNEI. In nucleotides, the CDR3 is TGTGCCAGCAGTGACCCAGGGTTCTATGGCTACACCTTC. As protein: CASSDPGFYGYTF.

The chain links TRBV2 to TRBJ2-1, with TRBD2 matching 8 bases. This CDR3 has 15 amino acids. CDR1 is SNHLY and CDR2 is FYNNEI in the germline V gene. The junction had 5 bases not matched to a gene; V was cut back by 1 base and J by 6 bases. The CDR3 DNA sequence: TGTGCCAGCAGTGAAGATGGTCTAGCGGGCAATGAGCAGTTCTTC. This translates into CASSEDGLAGNEQFF.

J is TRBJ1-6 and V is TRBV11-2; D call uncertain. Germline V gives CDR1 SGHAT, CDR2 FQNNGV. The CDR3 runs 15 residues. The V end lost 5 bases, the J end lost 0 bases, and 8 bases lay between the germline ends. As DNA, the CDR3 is TGTGCCAGCAGCGACCGGAGCTCCTATAATTCACCCCTCCACTTT. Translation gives CASSDRSSYNSPLHF.

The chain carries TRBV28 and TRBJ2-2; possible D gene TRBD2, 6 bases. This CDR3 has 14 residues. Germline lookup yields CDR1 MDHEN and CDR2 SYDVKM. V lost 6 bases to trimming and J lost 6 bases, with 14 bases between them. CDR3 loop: CASRSYGTSGELFF. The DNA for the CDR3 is TGTGCCAGCAGGTCGTACGGGACTTCCGGGGAGCTGTTTTTT.

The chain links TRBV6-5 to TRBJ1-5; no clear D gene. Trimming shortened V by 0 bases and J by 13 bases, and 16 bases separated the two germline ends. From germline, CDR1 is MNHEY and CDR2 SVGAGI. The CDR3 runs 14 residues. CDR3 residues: CASSYSIRGTGQHF. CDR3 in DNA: TGTGCCAGCAGTTACTCGATACGGGGAACGGGGCAGCATTTT.

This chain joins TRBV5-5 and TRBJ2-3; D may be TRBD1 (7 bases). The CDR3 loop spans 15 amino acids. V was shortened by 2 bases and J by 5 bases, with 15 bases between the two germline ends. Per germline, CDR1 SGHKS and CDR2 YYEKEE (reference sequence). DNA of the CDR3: TGTGCCAGCAGCTTCCAGGGGGGCCTGGTAGATACGCAGTATTTT. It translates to CASSFQGGLVDTQYF.

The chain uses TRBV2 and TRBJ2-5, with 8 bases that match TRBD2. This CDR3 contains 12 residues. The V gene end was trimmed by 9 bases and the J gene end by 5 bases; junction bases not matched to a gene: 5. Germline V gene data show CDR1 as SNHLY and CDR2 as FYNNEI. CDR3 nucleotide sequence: TGTGCCAGGAGCGGGGGCGGGGAGACCCAGTACTTC. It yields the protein CARSGGGETQYF.

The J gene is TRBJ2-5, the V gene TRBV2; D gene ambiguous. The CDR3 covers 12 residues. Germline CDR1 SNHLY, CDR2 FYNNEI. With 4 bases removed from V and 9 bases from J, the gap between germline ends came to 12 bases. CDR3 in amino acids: CASSGSVQAQYF. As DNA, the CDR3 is TGTGCCAGCAGTGGGTCAGTTCAGGCCCAGTACTTC.

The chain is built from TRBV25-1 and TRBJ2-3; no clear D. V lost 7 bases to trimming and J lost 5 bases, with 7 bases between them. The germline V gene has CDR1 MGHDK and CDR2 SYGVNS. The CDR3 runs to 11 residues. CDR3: CASMTLDTQYF. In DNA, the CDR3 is TGTGCCAGCATGACTTTAGATACGCAGTATTTT.

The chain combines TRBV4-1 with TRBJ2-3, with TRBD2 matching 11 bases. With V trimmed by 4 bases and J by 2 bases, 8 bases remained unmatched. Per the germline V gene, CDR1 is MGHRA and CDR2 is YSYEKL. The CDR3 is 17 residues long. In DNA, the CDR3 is TGCGCCAGCAGCCTAGCGGGGGGGCAAACCTACACAGATACGCAGTATTTT. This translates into CASSLAGGQTYTDTQYF.

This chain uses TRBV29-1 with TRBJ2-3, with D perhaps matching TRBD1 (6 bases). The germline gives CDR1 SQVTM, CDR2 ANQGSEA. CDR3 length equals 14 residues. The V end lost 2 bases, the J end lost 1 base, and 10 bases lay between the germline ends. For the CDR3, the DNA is TGCAGCGTTGAATTGGGGGCCCGCACAGATACGCAGTATTTT. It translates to CSVELGARTDTQYF.

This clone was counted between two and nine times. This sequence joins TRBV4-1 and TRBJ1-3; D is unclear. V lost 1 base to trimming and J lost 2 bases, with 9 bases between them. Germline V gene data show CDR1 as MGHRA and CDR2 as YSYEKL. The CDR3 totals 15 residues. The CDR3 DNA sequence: TGCGCCAGCAGCCAAGTAATGGCCCCTGGAAACACCATATATTTT. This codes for CASSQVMAPGNTIYF.

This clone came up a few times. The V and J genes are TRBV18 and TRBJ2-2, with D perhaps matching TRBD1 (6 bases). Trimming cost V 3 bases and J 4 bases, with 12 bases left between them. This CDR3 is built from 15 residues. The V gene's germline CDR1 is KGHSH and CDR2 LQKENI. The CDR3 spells CASSPTQDSTGELFF. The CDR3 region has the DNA TGTGCCAGCTCACCGACACAGGACAGCACCGGGGAGCTGTTTTTT.

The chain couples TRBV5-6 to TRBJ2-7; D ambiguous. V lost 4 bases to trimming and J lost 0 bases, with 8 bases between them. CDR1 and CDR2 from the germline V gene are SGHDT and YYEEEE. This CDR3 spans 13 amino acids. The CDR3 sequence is CASSPGVSYEQYF. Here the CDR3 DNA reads TGTGCCAGCAGCCCGGGCGTCTCCTACGAGCAGTACTTC. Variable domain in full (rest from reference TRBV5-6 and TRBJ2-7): DAGVTQSPTHLIKTRGQQVTLRCSPKSGHDTVSWYQQALGQGPQFIFQYYEEEERQRGNFPDRFSGHQFPNYSSELNVNALLLGDSALYLCASSPGVSYEQYFGPGTRLTVT.

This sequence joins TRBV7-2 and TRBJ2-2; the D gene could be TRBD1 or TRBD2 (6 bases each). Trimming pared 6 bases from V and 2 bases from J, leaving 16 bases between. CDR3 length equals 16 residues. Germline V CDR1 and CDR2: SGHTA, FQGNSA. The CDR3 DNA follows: TGTGCCAGCAGGGTGGGGGGCGACATAAACACCGGGGAGCTGTTTTTT. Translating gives CASRVGGDINTGELFF.

The CDR3 coding sequence is TGTGCCAGCGGAACCTCACTAGGCTCCTACAATGAGCAGTTCTTC. It codes for CASGTSLGSYNEQFF. This chain joins TRBV9 and TRBJ2-1; maybe TRBD2 (5 bases). Germline V CDR1 and CDR2: SGDLS, YYNGEE. This CDR3 comprises 15 residues. The V end lost 7 bases, the J end lost 0 bases, and 14 bases lay between the germline ends.